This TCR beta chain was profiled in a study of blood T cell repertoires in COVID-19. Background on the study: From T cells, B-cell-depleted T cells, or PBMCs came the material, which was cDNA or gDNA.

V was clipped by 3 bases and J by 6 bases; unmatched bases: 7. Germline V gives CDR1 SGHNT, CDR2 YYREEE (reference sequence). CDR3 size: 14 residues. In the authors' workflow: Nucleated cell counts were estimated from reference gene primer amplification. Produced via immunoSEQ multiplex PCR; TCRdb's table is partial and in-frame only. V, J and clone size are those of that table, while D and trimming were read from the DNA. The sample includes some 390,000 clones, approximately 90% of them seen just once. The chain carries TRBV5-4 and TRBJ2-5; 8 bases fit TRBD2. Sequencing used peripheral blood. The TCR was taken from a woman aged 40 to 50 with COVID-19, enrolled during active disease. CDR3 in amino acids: CASSSPTSEKTQYF. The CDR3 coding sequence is TGTGCCAGCAGCTCACCGACTAGCGAAAAGACCCAGTACTTC.